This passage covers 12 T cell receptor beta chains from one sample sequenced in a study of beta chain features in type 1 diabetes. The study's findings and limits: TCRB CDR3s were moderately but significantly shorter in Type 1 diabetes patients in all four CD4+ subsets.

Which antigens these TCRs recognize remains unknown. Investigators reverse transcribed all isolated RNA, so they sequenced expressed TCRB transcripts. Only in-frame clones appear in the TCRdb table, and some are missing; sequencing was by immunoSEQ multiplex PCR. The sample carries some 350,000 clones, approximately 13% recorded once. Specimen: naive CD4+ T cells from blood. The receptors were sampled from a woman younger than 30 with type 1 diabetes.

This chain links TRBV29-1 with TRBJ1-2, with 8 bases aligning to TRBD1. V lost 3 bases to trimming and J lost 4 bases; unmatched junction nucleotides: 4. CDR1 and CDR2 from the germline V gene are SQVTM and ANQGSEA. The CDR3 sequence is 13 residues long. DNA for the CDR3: TGCAGCGTTGAGGACAGGGTTGGCTATGGCTACACCTTC. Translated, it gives CSVEDRVGYGYTF.

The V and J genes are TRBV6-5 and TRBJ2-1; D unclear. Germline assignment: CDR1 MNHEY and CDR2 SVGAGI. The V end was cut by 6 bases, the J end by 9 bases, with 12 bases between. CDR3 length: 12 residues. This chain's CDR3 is CASSPRRSEQFF. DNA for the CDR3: TGTGCCAGCAGCCCCAGACGGAGTGAGCAGTTCTTC.

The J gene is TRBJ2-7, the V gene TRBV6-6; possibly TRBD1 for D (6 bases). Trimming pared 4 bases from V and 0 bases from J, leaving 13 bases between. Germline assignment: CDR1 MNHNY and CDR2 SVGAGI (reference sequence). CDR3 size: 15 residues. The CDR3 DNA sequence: TGTGCCAGCAGTTCCCCCGACAGGAGCTCCTACGAGCAGTACGTC. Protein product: CASSSPDRSSYEQYV.

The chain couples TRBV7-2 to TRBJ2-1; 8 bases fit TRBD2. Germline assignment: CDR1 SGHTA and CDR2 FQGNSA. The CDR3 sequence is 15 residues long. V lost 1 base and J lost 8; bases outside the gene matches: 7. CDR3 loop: CASSLGGLAGDEQFF. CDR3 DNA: TGTGCCAGCAGCTTAGGAGGGCTAGCGGGCGATGAGCAGTTCTTC.

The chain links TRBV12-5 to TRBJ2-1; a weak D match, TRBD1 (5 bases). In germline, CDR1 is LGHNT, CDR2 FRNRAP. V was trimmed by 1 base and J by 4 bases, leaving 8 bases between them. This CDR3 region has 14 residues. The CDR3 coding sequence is TGTGCTAGTGGTTTGGGCCAGGGATACAATGAGCAGTTCTTC. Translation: CASGLGQGYNEQFF.

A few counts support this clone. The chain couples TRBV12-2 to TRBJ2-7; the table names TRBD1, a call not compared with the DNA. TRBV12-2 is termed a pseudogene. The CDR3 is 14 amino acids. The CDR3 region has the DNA TGTGCAAGTCGCTTAGGGGACATCTCCTACGAGCAGTACGTC. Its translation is CASRLGDISYEQYV.

In DNA form, the CDR3 reads TGTGCCAGCACCAACAGGGGAGCCGAGCAGTACTTC. This encodes CASTNRGAEQYF. The chain employs TRBV28 and TRBJ2-7; TRBD1 matches at 7 bases. The CDR3 is made up of 12 amino acids. The germline V gene has CDR1 MDHEN and CDR2 SYDVKM. Trimming cost V 7 bases and J 6 bases; bases outside gene matches: 6.

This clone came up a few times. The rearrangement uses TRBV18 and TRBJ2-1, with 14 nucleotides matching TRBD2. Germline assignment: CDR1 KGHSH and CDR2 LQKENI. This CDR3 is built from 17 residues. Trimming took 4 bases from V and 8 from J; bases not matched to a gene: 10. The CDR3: CASSRARGTSGSDEQFF. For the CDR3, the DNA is TGTGCCAGCTCACGAGCCAGGGGGACTAGCGGGAGCGATGAGCAGTTCTTC.

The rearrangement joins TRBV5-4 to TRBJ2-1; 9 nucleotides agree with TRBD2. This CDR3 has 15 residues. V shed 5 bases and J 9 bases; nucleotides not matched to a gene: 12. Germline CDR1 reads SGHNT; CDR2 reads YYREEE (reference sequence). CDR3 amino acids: CASSPWTSEVSEQFF. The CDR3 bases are TGTGCCAGCAGTCCCTGGACTAGCGAGGTTAGTGAGCAGTTCTTC.

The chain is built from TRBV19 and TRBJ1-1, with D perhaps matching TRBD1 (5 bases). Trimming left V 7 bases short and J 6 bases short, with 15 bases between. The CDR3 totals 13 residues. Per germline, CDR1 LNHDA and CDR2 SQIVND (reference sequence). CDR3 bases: TGTGCCAGTATAAAGCCATCGGGGGCTGAAGCTTTCTTT. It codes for CASIKPSGAEAFF.

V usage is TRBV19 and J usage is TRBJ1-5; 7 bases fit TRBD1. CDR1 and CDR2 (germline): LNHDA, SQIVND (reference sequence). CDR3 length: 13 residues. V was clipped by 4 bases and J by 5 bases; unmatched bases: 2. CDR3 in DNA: TGTGCCAGTAGTAGGGACAGAGATCAGCCCCAGCATTTT. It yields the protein CASSRDRDQPQHF. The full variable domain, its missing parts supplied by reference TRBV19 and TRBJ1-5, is DGGITQSPKYLFRKEGQNVTLSCEQNLNHDAMYWYRQDPGQGLRLIYYSQIVNDFQKGDIAEGYSVSREKKESFPLTVTSAQKNPTAFYLCASSRDRDQPQHFGDGTRLSIL.

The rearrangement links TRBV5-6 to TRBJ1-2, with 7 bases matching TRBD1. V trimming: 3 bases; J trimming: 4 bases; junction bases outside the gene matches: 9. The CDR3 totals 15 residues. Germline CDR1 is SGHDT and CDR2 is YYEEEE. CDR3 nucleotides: TGTGCCAGCAGCTCCAACCCCGGACAGGTCTATGGCTACACCTTC. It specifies CASSSNPGQVYGYTF.